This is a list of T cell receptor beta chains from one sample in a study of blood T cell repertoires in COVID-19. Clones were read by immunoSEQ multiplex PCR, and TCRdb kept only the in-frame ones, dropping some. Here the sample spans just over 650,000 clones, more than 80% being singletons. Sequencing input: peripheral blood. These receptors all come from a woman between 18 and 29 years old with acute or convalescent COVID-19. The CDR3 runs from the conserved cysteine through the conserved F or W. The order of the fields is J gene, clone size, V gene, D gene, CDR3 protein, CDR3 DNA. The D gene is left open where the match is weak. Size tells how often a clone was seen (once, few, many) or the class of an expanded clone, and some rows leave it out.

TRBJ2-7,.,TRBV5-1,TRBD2,CASRRSPSGDSYEQYF,TGCGCCAGCAGACGCTCACCTAGCGGGGACTCCTACGAGCAGTACTTC
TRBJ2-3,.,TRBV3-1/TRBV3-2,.,CASSPRLSGTDTQYF,TGTGCCAGCAGCCCCCGACTGTCCGGCACAGATACGCAGTATTTT
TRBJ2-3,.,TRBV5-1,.,CASSPHRAGTDTQYF,TGCGCCAGCAGCCCCCACAGGGCTGGCACAGATACGCAGTATTTT
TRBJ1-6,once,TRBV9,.,CASSVEAGDQWSYNSPLHF,TGTGCCAGCAGCGTAGAGGCAGGGGATCAGTGGTCCTATAATTCACCCCTCCACTTT
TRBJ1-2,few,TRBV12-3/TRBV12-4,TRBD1,CASRGQDYGYTF,TGTGCCAGCAGGGGACAGGACTATGGCTACACCTTC
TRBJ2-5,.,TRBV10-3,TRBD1,CAISESRQGALETQYF,TGTGCCATCAGTGAGTCGAGACAGGGGGCTTTGGAGACCCAGTACTTC
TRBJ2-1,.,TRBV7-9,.,CASKYDYINEQFF,TGTGCCAGCAAATACGATTACATCAATGAGCAGTTCTTC
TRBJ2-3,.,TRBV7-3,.,CASSPGLFTDTQYF,TGTGCCAGCAGCCCCGGACTATTCACAGATACGCAGTATTTT
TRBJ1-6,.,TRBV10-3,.,CAISGRGGSPLHF,TGTGCCATCAGTGGCAGGGGTGGATCACCCCTCCACTTT
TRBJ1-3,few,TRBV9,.,CASSPNPTGLGNTIYF,TGTGCCAGCAGCCCTAATCCGACGGGGTTAGGAAACACCATATATTTT
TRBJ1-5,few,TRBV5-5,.,CASSLSPGFNQPQHF,TGTGCCAGCAGCTTGTCCCCAGGCTTCAATCAGCCCCAGCATTTT
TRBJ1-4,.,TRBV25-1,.,CASSVTNDEKLFF,TGTGCCAGCAGTGTGACAAATGATGAAAAACTGTTTTTT
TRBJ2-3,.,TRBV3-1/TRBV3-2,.,CASSQEDSSADTQYF,TGTGCCAGCAGCCAAGAAGACTCGTCGGCAGATACGCAGTATTTT
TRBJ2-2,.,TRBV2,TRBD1,CASRGGPNTGELFF,TGTGCCAGCAGAGGGGGCCCGAACACCGGGGAGCTGTTTTTT
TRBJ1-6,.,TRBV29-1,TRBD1,CSVRQGTYNSPLHF,TGCAGCGTGCGACAGGGGACCTATAATTCACCCCTCCACTTT
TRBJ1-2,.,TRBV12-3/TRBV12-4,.,CASRDDRNYGYTF,TGTGCCAGCAGAGATGACAGGAACTATGGCTACACCTTC
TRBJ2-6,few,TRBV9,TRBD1,CASSAGTGAGAGANVLTF,TGTGCCAGCAGCGCTGGGACAGGGGCCGGTGCTGGGGCCAACGTCCTGACTTTC
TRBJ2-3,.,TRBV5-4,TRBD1,CASSLRTGTDTQYF,TGTGCCAGCAGCTTGAGGACAGGGACAGATACGCAGTATTTT
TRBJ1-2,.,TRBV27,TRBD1,CAARPGQGYGYTF,TGTGCCGCTCGTCCGGGACAGGGATATGGCTACACCTTC
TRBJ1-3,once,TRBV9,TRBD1,CASSAQTGAFWNTIYF,TGTGCCAGCAGCGCCCAGACAGGGGCCTTTTGGAACACCATATATTTT
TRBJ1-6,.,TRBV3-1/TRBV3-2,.,CASSPLGRRNSPLHF,TGTGCCAGCAGCCCCCTGGGGAGACGAAATTCACCCCTCCACTTT
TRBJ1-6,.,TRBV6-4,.,CASSVDSLYNSPLHF,TGTGCCAGCAGTGTCGACAGTCTCTATAATTCACCCCTCCACTTT
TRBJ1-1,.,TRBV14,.,CASSLNKRGTEAFF,TGTGCCAGCAGCCTCAACAAAAGGGGGACTGAAGCTTTCTTT
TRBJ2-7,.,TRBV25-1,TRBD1,CASSDRTGTGGYEQYF,TGTGCCAGCAGTGACAGGACCGGGACAGGGGGGTACGAGCAGTACTTC
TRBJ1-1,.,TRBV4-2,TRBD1,CASSQERGTGRGTEAFF,TGTGCCAGCAGCCAAGAAAGGGGGACAGGCAGAGGGACTGAAGCTTTCTTT
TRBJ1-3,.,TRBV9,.,CASSAVGDTIYF,TGTGCCAGCAGCGCAGTTGGAGACACCATATATTTT
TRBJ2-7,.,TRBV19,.,CASSTGGYGNYEQYF,TGTGCCAGTAGTACCGGGGGTTACGGTAACTACGAGCAGTACTTC
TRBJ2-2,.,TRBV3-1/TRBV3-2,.,CASSQDWGRDTGELFF,TGTGCCAGCAGCCAAGACTGGGGGCGGGACACCGGGGAGCTGTTTTTT
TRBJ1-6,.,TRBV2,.,CASSDGPGFNSPLHF,TGTGCCAGCAGTGATGGTCCAGGTTTTAATTCACCCCTCCACTTT
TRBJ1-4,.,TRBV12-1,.,CASSLSHRARTNEKLFF,TGTGCCAGCAGCTTGAGCCACAGGGCTAGGACTAATGAAAAACTGTTTTTT
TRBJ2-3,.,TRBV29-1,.,CSTSEGGDTQYF,TGCAGCACCTCGGAGGGCGGAGATACGCAGTATTTT
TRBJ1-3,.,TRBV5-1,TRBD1,CASTAGGTAGNTIYF,TGCGCCAGCACCGCGGGGGGGACAGCTGGAAACACCATATATTTT
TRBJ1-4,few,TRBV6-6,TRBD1,CASSPQGAGATNEKLFF,TGTGCCAGCAGTCCCCAGGGGGCAGGAGCAACTAATGAAAAACTGTTTTTT
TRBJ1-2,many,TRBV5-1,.,CASSLGGAGSGYTF,TGCGCCAGCAGCTTGGGCGGCGCCGGGAGCGGCTACACCTTC
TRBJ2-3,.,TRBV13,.,CASSTRTTTDTQYF,TGTGCCAGCAGCACACGGACTACCACAGATACGCAGTATTTT
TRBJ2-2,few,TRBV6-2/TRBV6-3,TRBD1,CASSTHRGRNTGELFF,TGTGCCAGCAGTACCCACAGGGGTCGGAACACCGGGGAGCTGTTTTTT
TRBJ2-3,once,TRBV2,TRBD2,CASSGLTSGGITDTQYF,TGTGCCAGCAGTGGCTTGACTAGCGGGGGGATCACAGATACGCAGTATTTT
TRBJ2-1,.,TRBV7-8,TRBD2,CASSRGTSGYNEQFF,TGTGCCAGCAGCCGAGGGACTAGCGGATACAATGAGCAGTTCTTC
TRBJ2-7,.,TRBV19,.,CASSQGPTTYEQYF,TGTGCCAGCTCACAGGGCCCCACCACCTACGAGCAGTACTTC
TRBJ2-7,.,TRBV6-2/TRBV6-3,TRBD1,CASSYSSGQGNTYEQYF,TGTGCCAGCAGTTACTCCTCCGGACAGGGGAATACCTACGAGCAGTACTTC
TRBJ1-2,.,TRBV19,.,CASREVATNYGYTF,TGTGCCAGTAGGGAGGTGGCCACTAACTATGGCTACACCTTC
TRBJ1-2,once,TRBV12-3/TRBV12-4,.,CASRVGGAGYTF,TGTGCCAGCAGGGTGGGGGGGGCTGGCTACACCTTC
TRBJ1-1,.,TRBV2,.,CASSRTAPPPRNTEAFF,TGTGCCAGCAGTCGGACAGCACCTCCGCCGAGGAACACTGAAGCTTTCTTT
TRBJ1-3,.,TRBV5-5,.,CASSLRDSGNTIYF,TGTGCCAGCAGCTTACGGGACTCTGGAAACACCATATATTTT
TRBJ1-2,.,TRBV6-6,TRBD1,CASSDRGYGYTF,TGTGCCAGCAGTGACAGGGGCTATGGCTACACCTTC
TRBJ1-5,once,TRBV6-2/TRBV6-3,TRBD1,CASSYPTGMVNNQPQHF,TGTGCCAGCAGTTACCCGACAGGGATGGTGAACAATCAGCCCCAGCATTTT
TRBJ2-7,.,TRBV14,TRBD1,CASSLSPGQGIYEQYF,TGTGCCAGCAGCCTTTCCCCGGGACAGGGAATCTACGAGCAGTACTTC
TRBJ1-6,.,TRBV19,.,CASTFPLHF,TGTGCCAGTACGTTTCCCCTCCACTTT
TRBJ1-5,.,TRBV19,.,CASSIGGYNQPQHF,TGTGCCAGTAGTATAGGCGGGTATAATCAGCCCCAGCATTTT
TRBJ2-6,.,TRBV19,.,CASSIMLGVGGANVLTF,TGTGCCAGTAGTATAATGTTAGGAGTCGGTGGGGCCAACGTCCTGACTTTC
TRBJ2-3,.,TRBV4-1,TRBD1,CASSPQTGPDTQYF,TGCGCCAGCAGCCCACAGACAGGGCCAGATACGCAGTATTTT
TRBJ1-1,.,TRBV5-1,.,CASSQRVGPKNTEAFF,TGCGCCAGCAGCCAGCGGGTGGGTCCAAAGAACACTGAAGCTTTCTTT
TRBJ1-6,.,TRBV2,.,CASSEREVANSPLHF,TGTGCCAGCAGTGAACGGGAGGTTGCGAATTCACCCCTCCACTTT